These 6 T cell receptor beta chains were sequenced from one sample in a study of blood T cells in healthy people across ages. Primers used in a second PCR of about 7 to 12 cycles were a sample-barcoded 5' primer and a J-beta primer mix. TCRdb analysed the 5' RACE reads with MiXCR anew, one entry per CDR3 protein. The profile shows 450,000 to 700,000 distinct CDR3 sequences, 25% to 30% of them singletons. Input material: blood. The receptor source for this set is a woman in her 70s in good health.

Written as DNA, the CDR3 is TGCGCCAGCACCCCATCCCTGGGCCGTTTGAACACTGAAGCTTTCTTT. Amino acid sequence: CASTPSLGRLNTEAFF. This rearrangement joins TRBV5-1 to TRBJ1-1; no definite D call. The V gene lost 6 bases and the J gene lost 0 bases, with 18 bases spanning the gap. The germline CDR1 and CDR2 sequences are SGHRS and YFSETQ. The CDR3 runs to 16 residues.

In nucleotides, the CDR3 is TGCGCCAGCAGCTTGGCGCCCGGGACTAGCACCCCCTACGAGCAGTACTTC. Its translation: CASSLAPGTSTPYEQYF. The chain has TRBV5-1 and TRBJ2-1; 9 bases fit TRBD2. The assigned J gene may be wrong: the sequence end matches TRBJ2-7 better. Germline V gene sequence: CDR1 SGHRS, CDR2 YFSETQ. The CDR3 covers 17 residues.

Only a few counts were recorded for this clonotype. The V call is TRBV5-1, the J call TRBJ2-5, with TRBD1 matching over 8 bases. V was clipped by 4 bases and J by 3 bases; unmatched bases: 5. This CDR3 region has 14 residues. CDR1 is SGHRS and CDR2 is YFSETQ in the germline V gene. CDR3 in amino acids: CASSTGQGEETQYF. The CDR3 DNA reads TGCGCCAGCAGCACCGGACAGGGAGAAGAGACCCAGTACTTC.

The CDR3 region is CASSQEILALGAYEQYF. In DNA, the CDR3 is TGCGCCAGCAGCCAAGAAATTCTGGCACTGGGAGCCTACGAGCAGTACTTC. The chain combines TRBV4-3 with TRBJ2-7; tentative D call: TRBD2 (5 bases). This CDR3 region has 17 residues. Trimming left V 0 bases short and J 2 bases short, with 17 bases between. Germline V gives CDR1 LGHNA, CDR2 YSLEER.

The chain carries TRBV20-1 and TRBJ2-2, with 10 bases matching TRBD1. The V and J ends lost 5 bases and 5 bases, in that order; junction bases with no gene match: 2. CDR3 length: 13 residues. The germline gives CDR1 DFQATT, CDR2 SNEGSKA (reference sequence). The CDR3 protein is CSALDRGTGELFF. CDR3 in DNA: TGCAGTGCTTTGGACAGGGGGACCGGGGAGCTGTTTTTT.

In this sample, this clonotype turned up a few times. The chain has TRBV5-1 and TRBJ2-3, with D perhaps TRBD1 or TRBD2 (5 bases each). With 4 bases removed from V and 6 bases from J, the gap between germline ends came to 21 bases. Per the germline V gene, CDR1 is SGHRS and CDR2 is YFSETQ. This CDR3 is built from 16 residues. The CDR3 coding sequence is TGCGCCAGCAGCCAGAAACCGGGACCAGGTCTGGATACGCAGTATTTT. This sequence encodes CASSQKPGPGLDTQYF.